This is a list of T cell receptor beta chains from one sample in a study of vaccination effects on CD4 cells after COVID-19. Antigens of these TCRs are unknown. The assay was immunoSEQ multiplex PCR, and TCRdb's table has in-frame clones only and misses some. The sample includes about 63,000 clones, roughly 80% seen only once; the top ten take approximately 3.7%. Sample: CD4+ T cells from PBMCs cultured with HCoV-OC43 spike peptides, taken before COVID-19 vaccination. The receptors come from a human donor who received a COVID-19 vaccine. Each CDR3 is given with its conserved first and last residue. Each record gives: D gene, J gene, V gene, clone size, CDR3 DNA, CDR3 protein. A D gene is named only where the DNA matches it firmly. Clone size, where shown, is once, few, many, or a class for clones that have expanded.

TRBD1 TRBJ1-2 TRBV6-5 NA TGTGCCAGCAGAGCCGGGACAGGGGTGAATGGCTACACCTTC CASRAGTGVNGYTF
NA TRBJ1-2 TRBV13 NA TGTGCCAGCAGCCGCAAGCGGGACAAAATCATTAACTATGGCTACACCTTC CASSRKRDKIINYGYTF
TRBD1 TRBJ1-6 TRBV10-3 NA TGTGCCATCAGTGAGTCGGCAGGGGGAGTTTATAATTCACCCCTCCACTTT CAISESAGGVYNSPLHF
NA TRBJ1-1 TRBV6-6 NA TGTGCCATCACTTTCCGGGGGGCCACTGAAGCTTTCTTT CAITFRGATEAFF
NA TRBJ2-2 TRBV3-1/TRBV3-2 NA TGTGCCAGCAGCCAAGAGAGGGTGGCGGAGCTGTTTTTT CASSQERVAELFF
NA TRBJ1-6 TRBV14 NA TGTGCCAGCAGCCCCTCCTCTCGGAGTCCGGTAAATTCACCCCTCCACTTT CASSPSSRSPVNSPLHF
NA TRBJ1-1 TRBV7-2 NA TGTGCCAGCAGCTTAGTGCCCCAGGTCCTCATGAACACTGAAGCTTTCTTT CASSLVPQVLMNTEAFF
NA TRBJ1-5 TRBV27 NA TGTGCCAGCAGTTTGGGTCGGGTGGGCGATCAGCCCCAGCATTTT CASSLGRVGDQPQHF
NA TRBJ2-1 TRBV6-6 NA TGTGCCAGCAGTTACGGGGTCCCGTCCTACAATGAGCAGTTCTTC CASSYGVPSYNEQFF
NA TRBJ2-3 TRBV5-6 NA TGTGCCAGCAGCTTGAAAGCCCCGGGGGCGCAGGGGACGCAGTATTTT CASSLKAPGAQGTQYF
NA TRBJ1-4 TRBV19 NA TGTGCCAGTAGTATAGTTGGGATTGGAGCTGAAAAACTGTTTTTT CASSIVGIGAEKLFF
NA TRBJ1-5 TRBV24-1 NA TGTGCCACCAGTGACCCCGCCGCGGCCACTGATCAGCCCCAGCATTTT CATSDPAAATDQPQHF
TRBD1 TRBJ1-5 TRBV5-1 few TGCGCCAGCAGCCGGGACAGTAATCAGCCCCAGCATTTT CASSRDSNQPQHF
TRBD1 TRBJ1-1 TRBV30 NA TGTGCCTGGAGAGCCCAGGGACAGGAGGACACTGAAGCTTTCTTT CAWRAQGQEDTEAFF
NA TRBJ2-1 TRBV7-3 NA TGTGCCAGCAGCGCAGGGAACTCCTACAATGAGCAGTTCTTC CASSAGNSYNEQFF
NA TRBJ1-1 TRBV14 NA TGTGCCAGCAGTAATAGGCGGGGGCGAGACGTAAGAAACACTGAAGCTTTCTTT CASSNRRGRDVRNTEAFF
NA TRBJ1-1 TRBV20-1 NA TGCAGTGCTCACGAGTTCGCTGAAGCTTTCTTT CSAHEFAEAFF
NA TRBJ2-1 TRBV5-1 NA TGCGCCAGCAGAAAATTGCCGGGACACCTACCTGAGCCCCAATTCGATGAGCAGTTCTTC CASRKLPGHLPEPQFDEQFF
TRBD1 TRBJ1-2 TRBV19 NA TGTGCCAGTAACGGACAGGGGAGGACAAACTATGGCTACACCTTC CASNGQGRTNYGYTF
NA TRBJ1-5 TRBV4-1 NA TGCGCCAGCAGCCAAAAGGGAGATGGGGCAGGGATCCCCCAGCATTTT CASSQKGDGAGIPQHF
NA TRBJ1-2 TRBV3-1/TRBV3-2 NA TGTGCCAGCAGCCAAGGTCAACGGGGCTACACCTTC CASSQGQRGYTF
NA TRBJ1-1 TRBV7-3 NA TGTGCCAGCAGCTTAACGCGGGCGGGGGCGCGGACTGAAGCTTTCTTT CASSLTRAGARTEAFF
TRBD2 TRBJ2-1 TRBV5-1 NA TGCGCCAGCAGCCCCCGGCTAGCGGACAATGAGCAGTTCTTC CASSPRLADNEQFF
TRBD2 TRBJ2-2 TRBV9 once TGTGCCAGCAGCGTAGGGGTTAGCGGGGGGGCCGGCACCGGGGAGCTGTTTTTT CASSVGVSGGAGTGELFF
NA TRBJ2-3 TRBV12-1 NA TGTGCCAGCAGCTTTGCTAGCGGGGGAGGAGATACGCAGTATTTT CASSFASGGGDTQYF
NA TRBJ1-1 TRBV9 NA TGTGCCAGCAGCGCCCCCCTCGGACGTCGGAACACTGAAGCTTTCTTT CASSAPLGRRNTEAFF
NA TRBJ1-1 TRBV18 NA TGTGCCAGCTCACCACTTCGATTCCTCCGCGAATCGAACACTGAAGCTTTCTTT CASSPLRFLRESNTEAFF
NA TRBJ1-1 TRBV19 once TGTGCCAGTATCAGCAGGGTTACTGAAGCTTTCTTT CASISRVTEAFF
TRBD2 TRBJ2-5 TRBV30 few TGTGCCTGGAGAACGGCGCGGGGGGATGAGACCCAGTACTTC CAWRTARGDETQYF
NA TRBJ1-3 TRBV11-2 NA TGTGCCAGCAGCTTTAGAGCGCAGCCAATCTCTGGAAACACCATATATTTT CASSFRAQPISGNTIYF
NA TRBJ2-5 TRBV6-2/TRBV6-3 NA TGTGCCAGCAGTCGCGAGAGAGGAGAGACCCAGTACTTC CASSRERGETQYF
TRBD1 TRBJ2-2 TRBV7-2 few TGTGCCAGCAGCTTTCCGGGACAGGGACCCGGGGAGCTGTTTTTT CASSFPGQGPGELFF
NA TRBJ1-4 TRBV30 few TGTGCCTGGAGTATGGATACCGCGGGAGGGGAAAAACTGTTTTTT CAWSMDTAGGEKLFF
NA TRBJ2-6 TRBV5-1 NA TGCGCCAGCTCTGGACAGCTACTTAGCTCTGGGGCCAACGTCCTGACTTTC CASSGQLLSSGANVLTF
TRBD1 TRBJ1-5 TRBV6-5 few TGTGCCAGCATGACAGGGTGGCAGCCCCAGCATTTT CASMTGWQPQHF
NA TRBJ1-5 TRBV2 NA TGTGCCAGCAGTGATTTACGGCCAGGGACATTAAATCAGCCCCAGCATTTT CASSDLRPGTLNQPQHF
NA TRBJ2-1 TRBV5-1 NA TGCGCCAGCAGCTTTACCCAAAATGAGCAGTTCTTC CASSFTQNEQFF
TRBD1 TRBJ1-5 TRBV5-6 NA TGTGCCAGCAGCTCCACAGGGGATTGGGGGCAGCCCCAGCATTTT CASSSTGDWGQPQHF
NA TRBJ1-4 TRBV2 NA TGTGCCAGCAGTGAGGCCACAGCTATTAATGAAAAACTGTTTTTT CASSEATAINEKLFF
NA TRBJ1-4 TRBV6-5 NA TGTGCCAGCAGTTACTCTCGGGGGCACGAAAAACTGTTTTTT CASSYSRGHEKLFF
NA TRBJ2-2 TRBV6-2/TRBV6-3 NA TGTGCCAGCAGTTACGGTGGGACCGGGGAGCTGTTTTTT CASSYGGTGELFF
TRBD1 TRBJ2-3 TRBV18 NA TGTGCCAGCTCTCCGGGACAGACCACAGATACGCAGTATTTT CASSPGQTTDTQYF
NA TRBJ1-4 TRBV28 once TGTGCCAGCAGTGCGGGTTGGACTAATGAAAAACTGTTTTTT CASSAGWTNEKLFF
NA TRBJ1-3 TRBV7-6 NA TGTGCCAGCAGCGGGCCGGAGACAGTTGGAAACACCATATATTTT CASSGPETVGNTIYF
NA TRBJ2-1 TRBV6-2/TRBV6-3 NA TGTGCCAGCAGCCGGACACCTCCCCATGAGCAGTTCTTC CASSRTPPHEQFF
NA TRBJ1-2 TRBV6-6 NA TGTGCCAGTGGGGGGGGCTCGGGCTACACCTTC CASGGGSGYTF
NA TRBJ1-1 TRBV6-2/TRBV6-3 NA TGTGCCAGCAGTACGAGACAGACGGAAGCTTTCTTT CASSTRQTEAFF
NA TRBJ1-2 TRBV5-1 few TGCGCCAGCAGCTGGGACGGTTCTAACTATGGCTACACCTTC CASSWDGSNYGYTF